The 27 T cell receptor beta chains presented below share a single source sample, sequenced in a study of T cells in Graves' hyperthyroidism and ophthalmopathy. Researchers amplified the TCR beta CDR3 regions from RNA transcripts. The HTBI primer set served for first-round RT-PCR of the TCR CDR3. Via MiXCR, TCRdb re-called the multiplex PCR reads, giving one row per CDR3 protein. Seen here are 750,000 to 900,000 distinct CDR3 sequences, over 35% observed once, and the top ten hold 7.5% to 9.5%. Sequenced material: blood. These receptors came from a young man with Graves' hyperthyroidism.

The chain uses TRBV5-4 and TRBJ1-5; TRBD1 agrees at 7 bases. This CDR3 region has 14 residues. From germline, CDR1 is SGHNT and CDR2 YYREEE (reference sequence). Losses at the gene ends were 2 bases for V and 6 bases for J; bases not matched to a gene: 5. The CDR3 coding sequence is TGTGCCAGCAGCTTTGGAGGGGGCAGTCAGCCCCAGCATTTT. The encoded protein is CASSFGGGSQPQHF.

V gene TRBV19 combines with J gene TRBJ2-6; TRBD1 agrees at 11 bases. V trimming: 8 bases; J trimming: 0 bases; junction bases outside the gene matches: 3. In germline, CDR1 is LNHDA, CDR2 SQIVND (reference sequence). The CDR3 has 16 residues. The CDR3 spells CASGDRGSSGANVLTF. CDR3 nucleotide sequence: TGTGCCAGTGGGGACAGGGGGAGCTCTGGGGCCAACGTCCTGACTTTC.

This clonotype has just one count. The chain uses TRBV4-1 and TRBJ1-4; D is uncertain. CDR1 is MGHRA, CDR2 YSYEKL, per germline. The ends were cut back, 8 bases at V and 5 bases at J, with 15 bases in the middle. The length of the CDR3 is 14 residues. CDR3 DNA sequence: TGCGCCAGCTCTCCTTTCGACGGAAATGAAAAACTGTTTTTT. It specifies CASSPFDGNEKLFF.

This sequence joins TRBV25-1 and TRBJ2-5; 8 nucleotides match TRBD1. The CDR3 has 16 residues. V dropped 5 bases and J dropped 2; count of bases not matched to a gene: 10. CDR1 is MGHDK, CDR2 SYGVNS, per germline. The CDR3 here is CASSPSDRGLQETQYF. In DNA, the CDR3 is TGTGCCAGCAGTCCCTCTGACAGGGGCTTACAAGAGACCCAGTACTTC.

This chain uses TRBV29-1 with TRBJ2-5; 15 nucleotides match TRBD2. V gave up 3 bases and J gave up 0 bases; unmatched junction bases: 14. There are 20 residues in the CDR3. The germline CDR1 and CDR2 sequences are SQVTM and ANQGSEA. The CDR3 region is CSVDGGPGLAGGRYQETQYF. The CDR3 nucleotides are TGCAGCGTTGACGGGGGACCGGGACTAGCGGGGGGCAGGTACCAAGAGACCCAGTACTTC.

The sample holds a few counts of this clonotype. The V gene is TRBV12-3 or TRBV12-4, the J gene TRBJ2-2; TRBD1 matches 8 bases. This CDR3 contains 11 residues. The DNA for the CDR3 is TGTGCACAGGGGGGCACCGGGGAGCTGTTTTTT. It codes for CAQGGTGELFF.

The chain couples TRBV20-1 to TRBJ2-2; no reliable D call. The germline V and J ends were trimmed by 7 bases and 6 bases, with 18 bases remaining between them. This CDR3 is built from 14 residues. From germline, CDR1 is DFQATT and CDR2 SNEGSKA (reference sequence). DNA of the CDR3: TGCAGTGTTTCCCCTCCTCGAGGTTCCGGGGAGCTGTTTTTT. Translated, it gives CSVSPPRGSGELFF.

This clonotype was observed at least ten times. The V and J genes are TRBV29-1 and TRBJ1-1; D is ambiguous. The germline V and J ends were trimmed by 2 bases and 0 bases, with 10 bases remaining between them. The CDR3 totals 14 residues. Germline CDR1 is SQVTM and CDR2 is ANQGSEA. The CDR3 loop reads CSVELFSMNTEAFF. The CDR3 nucleotides read TGCAGCGTTGAATTATTCAGCATGAACACTGAAGCTTTCTTT.

V usage is TRBV5-4 and J usage is TRBJ1-1, with 7 bases fitting TRBD1. The J segment lost 8 bases and the V segment lost 1 base, leaving 8 bases of the junction unmatched. Germline loops: CDR1 SGHNT, CDR2 YYREEE (reference sequence). The CDR3 is 14 amino acids. The CDR3 DNA follows: TGTGCCAGCAGCTTGAAAGGGGGCGCCCAGGAAGCTTTCTTT. Translation: CASSLKGGAQEAFF.

This rearrangement joins TRBV2 to TRBJ2-5, with 7 nucleotides matching TRBD1. The CDR3 loop spans 13 amino acids. The junction had 2 bases not matched to a gene; V was cut back by 3 bases and J by 4 bases. Germline CDR1 reads SNHLY; CDR2 reads FYNNEI. The DNA of the CDR3 is TGTGCCAGCAGTGACACAGGGGTAGAGACCCAGTACTTC. It encodes CASSDTGVETQYF.

With regard to this clonotype: At one of its ends the junction is not consistent with the germline gene, which may arise from a read error. The chain recombines TRBV7-3 with TRBJ2-6, with 8 bases matching TRBD2. The CDR3 is 18 amino acids. Germline CDR1 is SGHTA and CDR2 is FQGTGA. In nucleotides, the CDR3 is TGCGCCAGCAGCCAAGTGGGCGGGGGGCCATCTGGGGCCAACGTCCTGACTTTC. It specifies CASSQVGGGPSGANVLTF.

The chain carries TRBV12-3 or TRBV12-4 and TRBJ2-6; D is perhaps TRBD1 (6 bases). Trimming removed 5 bases at V and 2 bases at J, with 10 bases between. This CDR3 has 15 amino acids. For the CDR3, the DNA is TGTGCCAGCAGTGGTAACAGGGCTGGGGCCAACGTCCTGACTTTC. Its protein is CASSGNRAGANVLTF.

As for this clonotype: With a much larger clone just one base away, this may be a read error. The CDR3 bases are TGTGCCAGTAGTAACCGGGGCGGCGATTCGACCCAGTACTTC. Its protein product is CASSNRGGDSTQYF. The V gene is TRBV7-9, the J gene TRBJ2-5, with D perhaps assigned TRBD1 or TRBD2 (5 bases each). The V gene's germline CDR1 is SEHNR and CDR2 FQNEAQ (reference sequence). V lost 9 bases and J lost 7, with 21 bases in between. The CDR3 spans 14 residues.

The chain couples TRBV2 to TRBJ2-5, with 10 positions matching TRBD2. The length of the CDR3 is 16 residues. Trimming took 4 bases from V and 2 from J; bases not matched to a gene: 7. The V gene's germline CDR1 is SNHLY and CDR2 FYNNEI. The CDR3 DNA reads as TGTGCCAGCAGTGCCCGTACTAGCGGGGCGCAAGAGACCCAGTACTTC. Protein: CASSARTSGAQETQYF.

This clonotype appeared a few times. An end of the junction does not agree with germline; a read error may underlie this. This sequence joins TRBV10-3 and TRBJ1-5; 8 bases fit TRBD1. This CDR3 region has 15 residues. Germline V CDR1 and CDR2: ENHRY, SYGVKD. CDR3 in amino acids: CASSYAGGSGQPQHF. The CDR3 DNA reads TGTGCCAGCAGTTACGCAGGGGGCTCGGGACAGCCCCAGCATTTT.

The chain couples TRBV24-1 to TRBJ1-5; D might be TRBD1 (5 bases). Trimming cost V 9 bases and J 1 base, with 12 bases left between them. Germline CDR1 and CDR2: KGHDR and SFDVKD. The CDR3 length is 14 residues. The chain's CDR3 is CATATTDSNQPQHF. The CDR3, as DNA: TGTGCCACCGCCACGACAGACAGCAATCAGCCCCAGCATTTT.

The chain carries TRBV7-6 and TRBJ2-7, with a possible D match to TRBD1 (6 bases). The CDR3 loop spans 15 amino acids. Trimming shortened V by 1 base and J by 5 bases, and 15 bases separated the two germline ends. Germline V gives CDR1 SGHVS, CDR2 FNYEAQ. The CDR3 region has the DNA TGTGCCAGCAGCTTAGGGCCCAGGGGTCTCGACGAGCAGTACTTC. Translation gives CASSLGPRGLDEQYF.

This clonotype was observed a single time. The chain combines TRBV10-1 with TRBJ1-1; D unresolved. Between the trimmed V and J ends, which lost 6 bases and 3 bases, there was a span of 17 bases. The CDR3 has 15 residues. Germline loops: CDR1 WNHNN, CDR2 SYGVQD (reference sequence). CDR3 sequence: CASSQVRTRYTEAFF. In DNA form, the CDR3 reads TGCGCCAGCAGCCAAGTGCGGACGAGGTACACTGAAGCTTTCTTT.

The chain couples TRBV19 to TRBJ1-1; 9 nucleotides align to TRBD1. Germline assignment: CDR1 LNHDA and CDR2 SQIVND (reference sequence). Trimming removed 7 bases from V and 6 bases from J; junction bases left unmatched: 9. The CDR3 spans 14 residues. CDR3 DNA: TGTGCCAGTACCCTGACAGGGGGAAGGGCTGAAGCTTTCTTT. Protein: CASTLTGGRAEAFF. The whole variable domain, filled in from reference TRBV19 and TRBJ1-1, reads DGGITQSPKYLFRKEGQNVTLSCEQNLNHDAMYWYRQDPGQGLRLIYYSQIVNDFQKGDIAEGYSVSREKKESFPLTVTSAQKNPTAFYLCASTLTGGRAEAFFGQGTRLTVV.

J is TRBJ1-6 and V is TRBV20-1; TRBD1 matches at 7 bases. CDR3 size: 15 residues. V dropped 0 bases and J dropped 10; count of bases not matched to a gene: 9. Germline CDR1 reads DFQATT; CDR2 reads SNEGSKA (reference sequence). This CDR3 is CSARDITGEESPLHF. DNA of the CDR3: TGCAGTGCTAGAGATATCACAGGGGAGGAATCACCCCTCCACTTT.

This chain joins TRBV11-2 and TRBJ2-7; D possibly corresponds to TRBD1 (5 bases). CDR3 length: 14 residues. V was trimmed by 0 bases and J by 3 bases, leaving 9 bases between them. Per the germline V gene, CDR1 is SGHAT and CDR2 is FQNNGV. The CDR3 protein is CASSLDRQYYEQYF. The CDR3 region has the DNA TGTGCCAGCAGCTTAGATCGACAGTACTACGAGCAGTACTTC. Drawing the rest from reference TRBV11-2 and TRBJ2-7, the complete variable domain is EAGVAQSPRYKIIEKRQSVAFWCNPISGHATLYWYQQILGQGPKLLIQFQNNGVVDDSQLPKDRFSAERLKGVDSTLKIQPAKLEDSAVYLCASSLDRQYYEQYFGPGTRLTVT.

This clonotype came up a few times. This chain uses TRBV19 with TRBJ2-7; D is perhaps TRBD1 or TRBD2 (5 bases each). In germline, CDR1 is LNHDA, CDR2 SQIVND (reference sequence). Trimming cost V 5 bases and J 3 bases, with 17 bases left between them. The CDR3 extends over 15 amino acids. The CDR3 DNA sequence: TGTGCCAGTAGTGTATACCCCGGGACGGACTACGAGCAGTACTTC. Its protein is CASSVYPGTDYEQYF.

This clonotype was observed once. The genes are TRBV20-1 and TRBJ2-7, with D possibly TRBD2 on 6 matching bases. The CDR3 consists of 12 residues. Trimming left V 3 bases short and J 8 bases short, with 14 bases between. Germline CDR1 and CDR2: DFQATT and SNEGSKA (reference sequence). The CDR3 spells CSASPGTPKQYF. CDR3 bases: TGCAGTGCTAGCCCCGGGACTCCCAAGCAGTACTTC.

This clonotype was observed at least ten times. This chain's CDR3 is CSARDGTGKETQYF. CDR3 DNA sequence: TGCAGTGCTAGAGACGGGACAGGGAAGGAGACCCAGTACTTC. V is TRBV20-1 and J is TRBJ2-5; 9 bases fit TRBD1. The ends lost 0 bases at V and 5 bases at J; junction bases unmatched: 4. CDR3 length: 14 residues. Germline V gene data show CDR1 as DFQATT and CDR2 as SNEGSKA (reference sequence).

V gene TRBV10-3 combines with J gene TRBJ1-6; 8 bases are a match to TRBD1. V was pared by 2 bases and J by 9 bases, with 3 bases of the junction left unmatched. The CDR3 sequence is 14 residues long. Germline lookup yields CDR1 ENHRY and CDR2 SYGVKD. The CDR3 sequence is CAISEQGAGSPLHF. The CDR3 DNA reads TGTGCCATCAGTGAGCAGGGGGCAGGTTCACCCCTCCACTTT.

In this sample, this clonotype turned up a few times. The rearrangement joins TRBV12-3 or TRBV12-4 to TRBJ1-1; D is unresolved. The CDR3 length is 12 residues. V gave up 3 bases and J gave up 8 bases, with 10 bases separating them. CDR3 amino acids: CASSFGVLEAFF. The CDR3 coding sequence is TGTGCCAGCAGTTTCGGCGTTTTAGAAGCTTTCTTT.

The chain uses TRBV20-1 and TRBJ1-1; D is unresolved. Trimming took off 6 bases at V and 2 bases at J, with 16 bases between the two ends. Germline V gives CDR1 DFQATT, CDR2 SNEGSKA (reference sequence). CDR3 size: 14 residues. CDR3 protein: CSALTWTSNTEAFF. The CDR3, as DNA: TGCAGTGCCCTTACCTGGACGTCTAACACTGAAGCTTTCTTT.